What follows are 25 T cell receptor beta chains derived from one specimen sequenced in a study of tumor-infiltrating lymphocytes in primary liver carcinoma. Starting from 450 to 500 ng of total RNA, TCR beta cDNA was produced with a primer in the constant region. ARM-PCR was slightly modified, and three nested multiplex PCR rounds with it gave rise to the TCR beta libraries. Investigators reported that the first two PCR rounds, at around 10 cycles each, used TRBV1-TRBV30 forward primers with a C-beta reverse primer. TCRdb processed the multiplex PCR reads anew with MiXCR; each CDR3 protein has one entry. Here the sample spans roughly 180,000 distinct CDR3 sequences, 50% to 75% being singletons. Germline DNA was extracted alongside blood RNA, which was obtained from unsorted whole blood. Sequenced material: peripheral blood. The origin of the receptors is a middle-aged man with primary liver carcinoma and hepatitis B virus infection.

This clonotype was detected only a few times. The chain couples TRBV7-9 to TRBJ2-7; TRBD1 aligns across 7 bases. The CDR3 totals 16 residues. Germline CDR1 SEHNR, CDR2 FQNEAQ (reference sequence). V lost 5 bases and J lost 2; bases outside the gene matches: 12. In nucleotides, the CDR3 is TGTGCCAGCAGCGTATATAGGGGGCGTCTCCCCTACGAGCAGTACTTC. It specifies CASSVYRGRLPYEQYF.

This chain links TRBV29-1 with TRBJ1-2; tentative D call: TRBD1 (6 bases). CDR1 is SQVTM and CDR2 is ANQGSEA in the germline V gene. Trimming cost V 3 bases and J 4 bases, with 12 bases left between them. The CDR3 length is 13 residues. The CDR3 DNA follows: TGCAGCGTTGAGGACAGATCTAGCTATGGCTACACCTTC. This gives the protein CSVEDRSSYGYTF. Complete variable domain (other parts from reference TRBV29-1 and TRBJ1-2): SAVISQKPSRDICQRGTSLTIQCQVDSQVTMMFWYRQQPGQSLTLIATANQGSEATYESGFVIDKFPISRPNLTFSTLTVSNMSPEDSSIYLCSVEDRSSYGYTFGSGTRLTVV.

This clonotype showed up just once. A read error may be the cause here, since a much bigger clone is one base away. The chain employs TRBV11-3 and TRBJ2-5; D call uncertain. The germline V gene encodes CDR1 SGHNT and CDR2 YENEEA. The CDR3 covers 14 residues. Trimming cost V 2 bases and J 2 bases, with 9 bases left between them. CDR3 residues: CASSLCPEQETQYF. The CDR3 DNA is TGTGCCAGCAGCTTATGTCCTGAGCAAGAGACCCAGTACTTC.

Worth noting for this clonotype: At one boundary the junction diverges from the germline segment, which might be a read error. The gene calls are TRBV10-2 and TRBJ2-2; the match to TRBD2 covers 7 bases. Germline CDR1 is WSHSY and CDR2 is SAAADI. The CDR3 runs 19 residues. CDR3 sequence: CASRALTGGPNFFGEELFF. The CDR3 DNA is TGCGCCAGCAGAGCTCTAACGGGAGGACCCAACTTTTTTGGGGAGGAGTTGTTTTTT.

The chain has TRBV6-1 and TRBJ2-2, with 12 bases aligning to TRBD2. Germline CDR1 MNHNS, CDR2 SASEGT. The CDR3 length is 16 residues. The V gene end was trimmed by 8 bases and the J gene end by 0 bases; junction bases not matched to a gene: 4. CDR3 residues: CASWGLAGANTGELFF. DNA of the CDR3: TGTGCCAGCTGGGGACTAGCGGGCGCGAACACCGGGGAGCTGTTTTTT.

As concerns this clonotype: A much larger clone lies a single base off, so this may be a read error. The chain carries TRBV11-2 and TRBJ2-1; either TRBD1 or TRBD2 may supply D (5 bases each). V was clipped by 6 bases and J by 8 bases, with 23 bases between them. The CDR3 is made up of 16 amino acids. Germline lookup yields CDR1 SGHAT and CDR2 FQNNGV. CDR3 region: CASSHHLTGKGDEQFF. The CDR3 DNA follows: TGTGCCAGCAGTCACCACCTAACGGGAAAAGGGGATGAGCAGTTCTTC.

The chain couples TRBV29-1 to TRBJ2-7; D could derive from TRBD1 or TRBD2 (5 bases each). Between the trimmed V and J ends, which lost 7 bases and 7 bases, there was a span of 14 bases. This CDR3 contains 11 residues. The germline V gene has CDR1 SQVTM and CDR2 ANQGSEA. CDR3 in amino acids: CSGGTVGEQYF. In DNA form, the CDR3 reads TGCAGCGGGGGGACGGTGGGTGAGCAGTACTTC.

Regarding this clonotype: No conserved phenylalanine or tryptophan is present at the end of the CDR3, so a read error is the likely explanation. The DNA of the CDR3 is TGTGTCAGCAGCATGGGACTAGCGGGAGAAGTTGACAATGAGCAGTTCTTA. The encoded protein is CVSSMGLAGEVDNEQFL. This rearrangement joins TRBV11-2 to TRBJ2-1; 14 bases agree with TRBD2. This CDR3 region has 17 residues. Germline CDR1 and CDR2: SGHAT and FQNNGV.

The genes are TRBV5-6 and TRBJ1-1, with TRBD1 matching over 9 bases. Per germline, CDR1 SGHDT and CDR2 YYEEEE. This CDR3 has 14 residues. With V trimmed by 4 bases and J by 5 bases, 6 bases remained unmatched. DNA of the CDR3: TGTGCCAGCAGCCCCGACAGGGGGAGAACTGAAGCTTTCTTT. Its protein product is CASSPDRGRTEAFF.

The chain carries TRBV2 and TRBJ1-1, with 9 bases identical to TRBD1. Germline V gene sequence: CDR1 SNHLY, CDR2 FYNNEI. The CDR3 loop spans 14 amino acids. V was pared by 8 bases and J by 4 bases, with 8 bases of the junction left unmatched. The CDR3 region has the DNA TGTGCCAGCGAGGGACAGGGAGTGGGCACTGAAGCTTTCTTT. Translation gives CASEGQGVGTEAFF.

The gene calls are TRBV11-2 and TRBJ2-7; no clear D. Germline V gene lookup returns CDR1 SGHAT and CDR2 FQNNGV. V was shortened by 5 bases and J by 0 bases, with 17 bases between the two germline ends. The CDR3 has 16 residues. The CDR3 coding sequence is TGTGCCAGCAGCGCAAAGGTACAGAGCTTCTCCTACGAGCAGTACTTC. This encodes CASSAKVQSFSYEQYF.

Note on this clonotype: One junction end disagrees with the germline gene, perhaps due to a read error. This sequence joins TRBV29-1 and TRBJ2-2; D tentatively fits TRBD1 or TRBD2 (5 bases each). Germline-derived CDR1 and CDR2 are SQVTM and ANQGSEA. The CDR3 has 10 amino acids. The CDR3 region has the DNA TGCAGCGTGGGGCAGTGGGAGCTGTTTTTC. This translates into CSVGQWELFF.

Written as DNA, the CDR3 is TGTGCCAGCAGAGGGGGCAGGGTGACAGATACGCAGTATTTT. Translated: CASRGGRVTDTQYF. The chain recombines TRBV28 with TRBJ2-3; 7 nucleotides line up with TRBD1. Losses at the gene ends were 6 bases for V and 3 bases for J; bases not matched to a gene: 6. Per germline, CDR1 MDHEN and CDR2 SYDVKM. The CDR3 consists of 14 residues.

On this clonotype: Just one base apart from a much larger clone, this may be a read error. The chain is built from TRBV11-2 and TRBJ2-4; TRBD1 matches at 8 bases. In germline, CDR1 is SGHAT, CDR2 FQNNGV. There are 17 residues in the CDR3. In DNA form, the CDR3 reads TGTGCCAGCAGCTTCCCTCCTCAGACAGGGGCCAAAAACATTAAGTACTTC. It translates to CASSFPPQTGAKNIKYF.

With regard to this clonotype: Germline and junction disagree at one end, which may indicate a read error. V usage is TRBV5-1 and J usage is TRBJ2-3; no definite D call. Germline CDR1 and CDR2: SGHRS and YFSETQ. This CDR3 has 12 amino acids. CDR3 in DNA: TGCGCCAGCAGCCAAAGCATAGATACGCAGTATTTT. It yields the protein CASSQSIDTQYF. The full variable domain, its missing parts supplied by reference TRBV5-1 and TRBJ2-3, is KAGVTQTPRYLIKTRGQQVTLSCSPISGHRSVSWYQQTPGQGLQFLFEYFSETQRNKGNFPGRFSGRQFSNSRSEMNVSTLELGDSALYLCASSQSIDTQYFGPGTRLTVL.

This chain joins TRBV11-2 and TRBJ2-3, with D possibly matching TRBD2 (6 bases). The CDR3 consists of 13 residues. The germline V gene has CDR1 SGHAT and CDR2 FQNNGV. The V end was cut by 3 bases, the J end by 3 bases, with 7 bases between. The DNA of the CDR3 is TGTGCCAGCAGCTTTGGGAGGACAGATACGCAGTATTTT. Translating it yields CASSFGRTDTQYF.

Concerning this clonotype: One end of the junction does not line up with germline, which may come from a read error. This chain's CDR3 is CASSPPNRGYTEAFF. The CDR3 DNA sequence: TGTGCCAGCTCACCACCGAACAGGGGGTACACTGAAGCGTTCTTT. The chain uses TRBV18 and TRBJ1-1, with 8 bases identical to TRBD1. Looked up from germline, CDR1 is KGHSH and CDR2 is LQKENI. The CDR3 extends over 15 amino acids.

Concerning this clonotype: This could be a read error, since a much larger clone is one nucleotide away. The CDR3 coding sequence is TGCAGCGTTCAGGTATCGCCGAGCTCCTACAATGAGCAGTTCTTC. Its translation: CSVQVSPSSYNEQFF. This chain connects TRBV29-1 to TRBJ2-1, with no clear D. The CDR3 consists of 15 residues. Germline CDR1 and CDR2: SQVTM and ANQGSEA. V gave up 5 bases and J gave up 0 bases, with 14 bases separating them.

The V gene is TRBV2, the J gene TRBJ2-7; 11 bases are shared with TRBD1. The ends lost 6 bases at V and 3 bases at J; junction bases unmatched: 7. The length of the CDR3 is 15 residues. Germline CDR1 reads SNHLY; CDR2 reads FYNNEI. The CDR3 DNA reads TGTGCCAGCAGCCCCCTCGGGACAGGGGGCTACGAGCAGTACTTC. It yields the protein CASSPLGTGGYEQYF.

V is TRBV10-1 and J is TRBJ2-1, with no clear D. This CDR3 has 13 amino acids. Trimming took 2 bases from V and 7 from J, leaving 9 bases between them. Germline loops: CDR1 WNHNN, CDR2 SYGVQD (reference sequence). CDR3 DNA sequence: TGCGCCAGCAGTGAGGCACGACTTAATGAGCAGTTCTTC. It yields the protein CASSEARLNEQFF.

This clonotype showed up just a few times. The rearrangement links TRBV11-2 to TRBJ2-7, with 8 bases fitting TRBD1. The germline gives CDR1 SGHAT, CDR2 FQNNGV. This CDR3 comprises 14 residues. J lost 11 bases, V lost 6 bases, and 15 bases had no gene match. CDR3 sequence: CASSPRQGKDWEYF. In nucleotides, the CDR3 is TGTGCCAGCAGTCCTAGACAGGGGAAGGACTGGGAGTACTTC.

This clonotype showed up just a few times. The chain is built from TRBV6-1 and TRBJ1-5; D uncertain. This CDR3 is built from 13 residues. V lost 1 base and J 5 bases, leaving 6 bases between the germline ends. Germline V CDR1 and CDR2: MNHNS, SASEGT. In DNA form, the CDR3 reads TGTGCCAGCAGTGAAGTTACGTATCAGCCCCAGCATTTT. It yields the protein CASSEVTYQPQHF.

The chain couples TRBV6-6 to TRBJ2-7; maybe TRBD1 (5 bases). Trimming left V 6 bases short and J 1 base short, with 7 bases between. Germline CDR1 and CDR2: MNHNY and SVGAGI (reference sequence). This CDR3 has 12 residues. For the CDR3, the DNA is TGTGCCAGCAGGACAGATTCCTACGAGCAGTACTTC. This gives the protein CASRTDSYEQYF.

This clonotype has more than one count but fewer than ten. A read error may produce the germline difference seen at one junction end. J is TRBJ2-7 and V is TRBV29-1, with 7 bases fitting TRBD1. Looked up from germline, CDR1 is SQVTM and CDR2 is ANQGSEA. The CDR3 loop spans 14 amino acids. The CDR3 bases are TGCAACGTTGAAGATGGGAGACAGGGCTACGAGCAGTACTTC. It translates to CNVEDGRQGYEQYF.

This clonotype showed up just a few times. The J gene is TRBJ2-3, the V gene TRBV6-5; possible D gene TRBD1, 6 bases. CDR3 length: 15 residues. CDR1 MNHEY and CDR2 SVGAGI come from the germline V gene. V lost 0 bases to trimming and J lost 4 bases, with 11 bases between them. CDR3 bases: TGTGCCAGCAGTTACTCGTGGGGGCGCGCAGATACGCAGTATTTT. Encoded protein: CASSYSWGRADTQYF.